This T cell receptor beta chain was profiled in a study of shared clonotypes between healthy human individuals. Trimming removed 2 bases from V and 0 bases from J, with 7 bases in between. CDR3 size: 14 residues. Germline lookup yields CDR1 ENHRY and CDR2 SYGVKD. In the naive CD8 group, cells lacked CD45RO and were positively selected for CCR7, so terminally differentiated effector memory CD45RA+ cells were left out. Donation came from healthy HIV-negative adults that had no recent acute infections or vaccinations. To note about this clone: Its antigen is currently unknown.

The protocol was immunoSEQ multiplex PCR, while the TCRdb copy is restricted to in-frame clones and leaves out a portion. The sample includes roughly 590,000 clones, around 95% seen only once; the top ten take roughly 0.1%. Study-level findings and limits: Only blood was sampled; tissue repertoires likely differ.

Specimen: naive CD8+ T cells sorted from blood. The clonotype originates from a woman aged 25 to 39 in good health. The chain uses TRBV10-3 and TRBJ1-2; maybe TRBD1 (6 bases). This CDR3 reads CAISEGQPNYGYTF. In nucleotides, the CDR3 is TGTGCCATCAGTGAGGGACAGCCTAACTATGGCTACACCTTC.